Each of the 22 T cell receptor beta chains below was sequenced from the same sample in a study of blood T cell repertoires in COVID-19. This table comes from immunoSEQ multiplex PCR, and its TCRdb copy is limited to in-frame clones, with some not included. The table lists under 50,000 clones, over 70% of them singletons. Sample: peripheral blood. Receptors were obtained from a man aged 70-80 years with acute or convalescent COVID-19.

The chain carries TRBV6-1 and TRBJ1-4; D may be TRBD1 (5 bases). Germline CDR1 and CDR2: MNHNS and SASEGT. Trimming cost V 5 bases and J 11 bases, with 18 bases left between them. CDR3 length: 14 residues. Written as DNA, the CDR3 is TGTGCCAGCAGTTTGGTACACGTGGGGGGGAAACTGTTTTTT. This sequence encodes CASSLVHVGGKLFF.

CDR3 nucleotides: TGTGCCAGCAGACAGGAGGGAGAGACCCAGTACTTC. The encoded protein is CASRQEGETQYF. V usage is TRBV12-3 or TRBV12-4 and J usage is TRBJ2-5, with D possibly being TRBD2 (6 bases). Trimming took off 6 bases at V and 4 bases at J, with 9 bases between the two ends. The CDR3 is 12 residues long.

The chain combines TRBV18 with TRBJ1-5; TRBD1 matches 11 bases. The junction had 8 bases not matched to a gene; V was cut back by 3 bases and J by 7 bases. CDR1 KGHSH and CDR2 LQKENI come from the germline V gene. This CDR3 is 16 amino acids long. Here the CDR3 DNA reads TGTGCCAGCTCACCGGGACAGGGGGGATCGGGACAGCCCCAGCATTTT. Translated, it gives CASSPGQGGSGQPQHF.

This chain connects TRBV18 to TRBJ1-1; D unclear. The CDR3 covers 13 residues. Germline loops: CDR1 KGHSH, CDR2 LQKENI. The ends were cut back, 2 bases at V and 4 bases at J, with 8 bases in the middle. CDR3 region: CASSPSRGTEAFF. CDR3 sequence (DNA): TGTGCCAGCTCACCATCGAGAGGCACTGAAGCTTTCTTT.

The chain couples TRBV5-1 to TRBJ1-2; 10 nucleotides agree with TRBD1. Germline V gene sequence: CDR1 SGHRS, CDR2 YFSETQ. The ends lost 5 bases at V and 5 bases at J; junction bases unmatched: 9. CDR3 length: 15 residues. The DNA of the CDR3 is TGCGCCAGCAGTCGTAGACAGGGGGCCGATTATGGCTACACCTTC. The encoded protein is CASSRRQGADYGYTF.

The V and J genes are TRBV20-1 and TRBJ2-3, with D unresolved. The CDR3 spans 14 residues. The V end was cut by 3 bases, the J end by 4 bases, with 14 bases between. Germline V gene sequence: CDR1 DFQATT, CDR2 SNEGSKA (reference sequence). The CDR3 here is CSASTRSLPDTQYF. DNA of the CDR3: TGCAGTGCTAGTACGCGGTCCCTTCCAGATACGCAGTATTTT.

V gene TRBV4-1 combines with J gene TRBJ1-5; 9 nucleotides align to TRBD1. This CDR3 is built from 17 residues. Germline CDR1 is MGHRA and CDR2 is YSYEKL. J lost 6 bases, V lost 4 bases, and 13 bases had no gene match. The chain's CDR3 is CASSPGQGPSGSQPQHF. CDR3 bases: TGCGCCAGCAGCCCCGGACAGGGGCCCTCGGGGAGTCAGCCCCAGCATTTT.

This clone showed up just a few times. The J gene is TRBJ2-2, the V gene TRBV5-5, with no clear D. Trimming pared 4 bases from V and 2 bases from J, leaving 9 bases between. Germline loops: CDR1 SGHKS, CDR2 YYEKEE (reference sequence). The CDR3 contains 14 residues. The DNA of the CDR3 is TGTGCCAGCAGCGCCGGTCCAAACACCGGGGAGCTGTTTTTT. Protein: CASSAGPNTGELFF.

V usage is TRBV6-5 and J usage is TRBJ2-5, with TRBD2 matching 8 bases. Germline assignment: CDR1 MNHEY and CDR2 SVGAGI. V shed 5 bases and J 0 bases; nucleotides not matched to a gene: 2. This CDR3 comprises 14 residues. Here the CDR3 DNA reads TGTGCCAGCAGTCCGGGACTAGACCAAGAGACCCAGTACTTC. Its translation: CASSPGLDQETQYF.

V gene TRBV5-5 combines with J gene TRBJ1-1, with D unclear. The V end was cut by 4 bases, the J end by 5 bases, with 15 bases between. Germline V gives CDR1 SGHKS, CDR2 YYEKEE (reference sequence). This CDR3 is 14 amino acids long. The CDR3 DNA reads TGTGCCAGCAGCGCGGAGCCTCACGGGACTGAAGCTTTCTTT. It yields the protein CASSAEPHGTEAFF.

The sample holds a few counts of this clone. The CDR3: CASSEGTENTEAFF. The DNA for the CDR3 is TGCGCCAGCAGTGAGGGGACAGAGAACACTGAAGCTTTCTTT. The genes are TRBV10-1 and TRBJ1-1; 7 nucleotides agree with TRBD1. The CDR3 is made up of 14 amino acids. The trim removed 2 bases at V and 1 base at J, leaving 1 base unmatched. The V gene's germline CDR1 is WNHNN and CDR2 SYGVQD (reference sequence).

The rearrangement joins TRBV11-3 to TRBJ2-2; 8 bases map to TRBD1. V lost 6 bases, J lost 2 bases, and 2 bases stayed unmatched. CDR3 size: 14 residues. Germline CDR1 SGHNT, CDR2 YENEEA. CDR3 loop: CASSGQGNTGELFF. The CDR3 coding sequence is TGTGCCAGCAGTGGACAGGGAAACACCGGGGAGCTGTTTTTT.

The J gene is TRBJ1-5, the V gene TRBV18; TRBD1 matches 7 bases. Per the germline V gene, CDR1 is KGHSH and CDR2 is LQKENI. After removal of 3 bases from V and 7 bases from J, the junction contained 9 bases not matched to a gene. This CDR3 is 15 amino acids long. Here the CDR3 DNA reads TGTGCCAGCTCACCCCAAGAGACAGGGAGCCAGCCCCAGCATTTT. This encodes CASSPQETGSQPQHF.

J is TRBJ1-1 and V is TRBV30; the D is unclear. The CDR3 loop spans 13 amino acids. Germline V lookup: CDR1 GTSNPN, CDR2 SVGIG (reference sequence). The V end lost 8 bases, the J end lost 4 bases, and 17 bases lay between the germline ends. The CDR3 loop is CAQSYGVTTEAFF. The CDR3, as DNA: TGTGCCCAGAGTTACGGGGTAACCACTGAAGCTTTCTTT.

The V and J genes are TRBV12-3 or TRBV12-4 and TRBJ1-1, with 8 nucleotides matching TRBD1. The CDR3 is made up of 13 amino acids. V shed 5 bases, J shed 6 bases, and the junction held 5 bases outside the gene matches. The CDR3 reads CASSPDRVAEAFF. In DNA, the CDR3 is TGTGCCAGCAGTCCGGACAGGGTAGCTGAAGCTTTCTTT.

The rearrangement links TRBV5-4 to TRBJ2-2; D remains ambiguous. The CDR3 totals 15 residues. V lost 0 bases to trimming and J lost 3 bases, with 9 bases between them. Germline V lookup: CDR1 SGHNT, CDR2 YYREEE (reference sequence). Written as DNA, the CDR3 is TGTGCCAGCAGCTTGGACTTTCAGGACACCGGGGAGCTGTTTTTT. This encodes CASSLDFQDTGELFF.

This chain uses TRBV28 with TRBJ1-1; D perhaps matches TRBD1 (5 bases). Trimming pared 8 bases from V and 6 bases from J, leaving 16 bases between. The germline V gene encodes CDR1 MDHEN and CDR2 SYDVKM. The CDR3 has 13 amino acids. CDR3 region: CASRRGGGPEAFF. The CDR3 coding sequence is TGTGCCAGCCGTCGGGGGGGAGGCCCTGAAGCTTTCTTT.

The chain links TRBV18 to TRBJ2-2, with 8 bases fitting TRBD2. CDR3 size: 13 residues. V lost 4 bases to trimming and J lost 7 bases; unmatched junction nucleotides: 2. Germline CDR1 KGHSH, CDR2 LQKENI. The CDR3 DNA reads TGTGCCAGCTCACTTAGCGGGAACGGGGAGCTGTTTTTT. It yields the protein CASSLSGNGELFF.

This clone was picked up a small number of times. The chain employs TRBV25-1 and TRBJ1-3; D might be TRBD1 (6 bases). Trimming stripped 2 bases from V and 0 bases from J, with 8 bases between. The CDR3 consists of 15 residues. Germline lookup yields CDR1 MGHDK and CDR2 SYGVNS. The DNA of the CDR3 is TGTGCCAGCAGTGAAACAGGGATCTCTGGAAACACCATATATTTT. Translation gives CASSETGISGNTIYF.

This chain joins TRBV18 and TRBJ2-1, with D tentatively TRBD2 (7 bases). The germline CDR1 and CDR2 sequences are KGHSH and LQKENI. Trimming left V 3 bases short and J 1 base short, with 13 bases between. The CDR3 loop spans 16 amino acids. The CDR3 here is CASSPGGGASYNEQFF. The CDR3 nucleotides read TGTGCCAGCTCACCTGGGGGGGGCGCGTCCTACAATGAGCAGTTCTTC. Using reference TRBV18 and TRBJ2-1 for the parts outside the CDR3, the full variable domain is NAGVMQNPRHLVRRRGQEARLRCSPMKGHSHVYWYRQLPEEGLKFMVYLQKENIIDESGMPKERFSAEFPKEGPSILRIQQVVRGDSAAYFCASSPGGGASYNEQFFGPGTRLTVL.

Details on this clone: The same CDR3 also results from other DNA sequences found in this sample. V and J are TRBV5-3 and TRBJ1-4, with D unclear. TRBV5-3 is reported as an ORF; its role is uncertain. V lost 4 bases and J 7 bases, leaving 14 bases between the germline ends. The CDR3 contains 14 residues. The CDR3 nucleotides are TGTGCCAGAAGCCCAAGGGAGACTGGTGAAAAACTGTTTTTT. Protein product: CARSPRETGEKLFF.

The chain combines TRBV29-1 with TRBJ2-7, with D hard to call. Germline V CDR1 and CDR2: SQVTM, ANQGSEA. CDR3 size: 12 residues. V was shortened by 1 base and J by 3 bases, with 7 bases between the two germline ends. The CDR3 DNA is TGCAGCGTTGAAGCGCTAGTCTACGAGCAGTACTTC. Amino acids: CSVEALVYEQYF.